Presented here are 4 T cell receptor beta chains from one specimen sequenced in a study of radiotherapy plus CTLA-4 blockade in lung cancer. Profiling relied on immunoSEQ multiplex PCR, and the TCRdb table lists in-frame clones only, not all of them. This sample carries approximately 45,000 clones, approximately 62% of them seen once, and the ten largest clones take less than 20%. The specimen was peripheral blood, collected from a patient treated with radiotherapy plus ipilimumab. The receptors derive from a human donor with non-small cell lung cancer who had a partial response to radiotherapy plus ipilimumab.

The chain joins TRBV7-3 to TRBJ2-3; 7 bases match TRBD1. The CDR3 runs to 16 residues. V was pared by 2 bases and J by 0 bases, with 5 bases of the junction left unmatched. Germline V gene lookup returns CDR1 SGHTA and CDR2 FQGTGA. CDR3 region: CASSLQGTVSTDTQYF. The CDR3 region has the DNA TGTGCCAGCAGCTTACAAGGGACAGTTAGCACAGATACGCAGTATTTT.

The CDR3: CATSRDRGANTEAFF. As DNA, the CDR3 is TGTGCCACCAGCAGAGATCGAGGAGCGAACACTGAAGCTTTCTTT. This rearrangement joins TRBV15 to TRBJ1-1; no clear D gene. Trimming took 0 bases from V and 1 from J, leaving 9 bases between them. The CDR3 extends over 15 amino acids. Germline CDR1 reads LNHNV; CDR2 reads YYDKDF (reference sequence).

This rearrangement joins TRBV7-2 to TRBJ2-1, with a tentative D call TRBD2 (6 bases). V dropped 7 bases and J dropped 5 bases, with 15 bases sitting between them. The CDR3 sequence is 14 residues long. Germline lookup yields CDR1 SGHTA and CDR2 FQGNSA. CDR3 nucleotide sequence: TGTGCCAGCATCCTGGGCGGGGAGAACAATGAGCAGTTCTTC. This gives the protein CASILGGENNEQFF.

The gene calls are TRBV6-6 and TRBJ1-2; perhaps TRBD1 as D (6 bases). Deletions cut 5 bases from V and 4 bases from J, with 14 bases between. Germline loops: CDR1 MNHNY, CDR2 SVGAGI (reference sequence). This CDR3 has 14 amino acids. CDR3 bases: TGTGCCAGCAGTGTGGGACTAGGGGGCTATGGCTACACCTTC. This sequence encodes CASSVGLGGYGYTF.